This TCR beta chain is drawn from a study of shared clonotypes between healthy human individuals. Whole-study results and caveats: Genetic and exposure-history diversity was limited by the small donor number. Generation probabilities of non-shared clonotypes were lower (relative to those shared by all four donors). When naive CD4 clonotypes were compared across a few donors, around 5% were shared.

Remarks on this clone: What it recognizes is unknown.

The CDR3 has 14 amino acids. V was shortened by 7 bases and J by 9 bases, with 19 bases between the two germline ends. Per germline, CDR1 LNHDA and CDR2 SQIVND (reference sequence). At deep level, the assay was performed. This table comes from immunoSEQ multiplex PCR, and its TCRdb copy is limited to in-frame clones, with some not included. The sample contains about 2 million clones, about 95% of which appear only once. The sequenced material came from naive CD4+ T cells sorted from blood. The subset was: CD45RA+ positively selected. This rearrangement joins TRBV19 to TRBJ1-5; TRBD1 is a possible D gene (5 bases). The sequence was collected from a man between 18 and 29 years old in good health. The CDR3 coding sequence is TGTGCCAGTAATGAAGCAGGGAGGGTTGGGCCCCAGCATTTT. Residues: CASNEAGRVGPQHF. The full variable domain, in which reference TRBV19 and TRBJ1-5 provide the parts outside the CDR3, is DGGITQSPKYLFRKEGQNVTLSCEQNLNHDAMYWYRQDPGQGLRLIYYSQIVNDFQKGDIAEGYSVSREKKESFPLTVTSAQKNPTAFYLCASNEAGRVGPQHFGDGTRLSIL.